This TCR beta chain is drawn from a study of patients and donors after allogeneic stem cell transplantation. Via MiXCR, TCRdb re-called the RT-PCR reads, giving one row per CDR3 protein. The table has some 60,000 distinct CDR3 sequences, about 14% seen once. The CDR3 totals 17 residues. The J segment lost 5 bases and the V segment lost 7 bases, leaving 11 bases of the junction unmatched. The chain employs TRBV12-3 or TRBV12-4 and TRBJ2-1; 13 nucleotides align to TRBD2. The sample was blood, either unsorted or a sorted T cell fraction (not recorded which). The clonotype originates from a human donor who was either an allogeneic HSCT recipient or a stem cell or donor lymphocyte infusion donor (not recorded which). It is not recorded whose cells these are; they may come from a transplant donor. DNA for the CDR3: TGTGCCAGCACCCTTCCCCGGACTAGCGGGAGCAACAATGAGCAGTTCTTC. As protein: CASTLPRTSGSNNEQFF.